The present TCR beta chain was sequenced within a study of cytomegalovirus exposure and HLA in healthy donors (TCRdb year 2017). Regarding the complete study: According to a later analysis, the 120 validation repertoires were produced on the same platform as the approximately 690 repertoires of the first cohort. Besides the first cohort of around 670 subjects, a separate validation cohort made up of 95 to 150 different subjects was used. To predict cytomegalovirus infection status, the study combined high-throughput TCR immunosequencing, statistical association of individual TCRs with disease status, and machine learning. The study was designed to test whether signatures of past pathogen exposure could be identified by cataloging public T cell receptors. Broader findings and caveats from the paper: The classifier was reported to diagnose cytomegalovirus status with high specificity and sensitivity in both the original cohort and the validation cohort. The authors suggested that the approach could potentially be generalized to other disease states and immunological phenotypes. A total of 150 to 200 TCR beta chains were listed by the study as associated with cytomegalovirus. A later analysis lacked HLA typing for the validation cohort, so it scored co-occurrence in that cohort across all 110 or so repertoires. Of the cluster scores, roughly 95% were above 0 in a later analysis, which found that TCRs clustered in the first cohort also tended to co-occur in the approximately 130 validation repertoires. In vitro tests confirmed that a few of the cytomegalovirus-associated TCR beta chains recognize cytomegalovirus antigens. Most TCR sequences were observed very rarely across donors, whereas some public TCRs were present in many individuals.

The library was prepared using the immunoSEQ multiplex PCR assay. From the authors' description of their analysis: A statistical classification framework was built to diagnose cytomegalovirus status from the catalog of TCR beta chain sequences. The table comes from immuneACCESS by way of TCRdb, which keeps in-frame sequences with V and J called. Part of the clones is missing from these tables; in studies checked, under half for an unresolved V gene and the rest for unknown reasons. D and trimming come from the DNA, and the V and J calls and clone size come from that table. For this sample there are roughly 75,000 clones; 70% to 90% appear just once. Together, the top ten hold 3% of the sample. Separate from the approximately 700-subject first cohort, the validation cohort of about 120 subjects was the group to which the donors belonged. V ends up 2 bases short and J 2 bases short, with an unmatched junction base count of 5. The germline V gene sets CDR1 to LGHNT and CDR2 to FRNRAP. Taken from cysteine to phenylalanine, the CDR3 has 18 residues. Solely the CDR3 DNA is kept, with 54 bases framed from the first base.

This clone was recorded only once. Its antigen is currently not known. No base quality information exists; no much larger clone differs at one position. This clonotype originated in a man younger than 45 in good health and CMV-seronegative. The chain is made from TRBV12-5 and TRBJ2-2; 13 bases in between match TRBD2. The source material was PBMCs. The CDR3 protein sequence reads: CASGLWGTSGTNTGELFF. Here is the DNA: TGTGCTAGTGGTTTGTGGGGGACTAGCGGGACCAACACCGGGGAGCTGTTTTTT. Beyond the CDR3, the reference TRBV12-5 and TRBJ2-2 genes provide the residues; the full variable domain reads: DARVTQTPRHKVTEMGQEVTMRCQPILGHNTVFWYRQTMMQGLELLAYFRNRAPLDDSGMPKDRFSAEMPDATLATLKIQPSEPRDSAVYFCASGLWGTSGTNTGELFFGEGSRLTVL.